Listed here are 31 T cell receptor beta chains from one sample, sequenced in a study of PD-1 blockade in classical Hodgkin lymphoma. Clones were sequenced by immunoSEQ multiplex PCR, and TCRdb holds only the in-frame ones, with some missing. This table has 14,000 to 15,000 clones, around 82% appearing once. Relapses following autologous stem cell transplantation were seen in all patients, with brentuximab vedotin exposure varying. The input for sequencing was peripheral blood mononuclear cells (PBMCs), taken before the second cycle of nivolumab. These receptors originate from a human donor with classical Hodgkin lymphoma.

This rearrangement joins TRBV29-1 to TRBJ2-5; possibly TRBD1 for D (5 bases). V shed 4 bases and J shed 3 bases, with 12 bases lying between them. The CDR3 sequence is 13 residues long. Germline values: CDR1 SQVTM, CDR2 ANQGSEA. Here the CDR3 DNA reads TGCAGCGTTGTTCCCCCAGGGAAAGAGACCCAGTACTTC. Encoded protein: CSVVPPGKETQYF.

V gene TRBV10-2 combines with J gene TRBJ1-5, with no clear D. Per germline, CDR1 WSHSY and CDR2 SAAADI. CDR3 length: 15 amino acids. The ends were cut back, 8 bases at V and 0 bases at J, with 14 bases in the middle. CDR3 coding DNA: TGCGCCAGCCAGGACCTACCTTATAGCAATCAGCCCCAGCATTTT. It codes for CASQDLPYSNQPQHF.

This clone was detected once. The chain couples TRBV7-2 to TRBJ1-1, with 7 bases fitting TRBD1. Germline CDR1 reads SGHTA; CDR2 reads FQGNSA. CDR3 length equals 13 residues. The J segment lost 5 bases and the V segment lost 5 bases, leaving 5 bases of the junction unmatched. The CDR3 here is CASSEQQGTEAFF. The CDR3 region has the DNA TGTGCCAGCAGCGAGCAACAGGGGACTGAAGCTTTCTTT.

The chain carries TRBV4-3 and TRBJ1-1, with D possibly matching TRBD1 (6 bases). CDR3 length equals 17 residues. With 0 bases removed from V and 1 base from J, the gap between germline ends came to 15 bases. Germline V gene lookup returns CDR1 LGHNA and CDR2 YSLEER. The CDR3 spells CASSQDSPTGSNTEAFF. CDR3 DNA: TGCGCCAGCAGCCAAGATAGCCCGACAGGCTCGAACACTGAAGCTTTCTTT.

This chain uses TRBV7-9 with TRBJ1-2; maybe TRBD1 (5 bases). V was shortened by 11 bases and J by 4 bases, with 17 bases between the two germline ends. The CDR3 is 13 residues long. Germline V gene lookup returns CDR1 SEHNR and CDR2 FQNEAQ (reference sequence). The CDR3 nucleotides are TGTGCCGTACAATTTAGGGGAGGCTATGGCTACACCTTC. Its translation is CAVQFRGGYGYTF.

The chain is built from TRBV28 and TRBJ2-7; TRBD1 agrees at 9 bases. The germline CDR1 and CDR2 sequences are MDHEN and SYDVKM. Losses at the gene ends were 7 bases for V and 6 bases for J; bases not matched to a gene: 10. The CDR3 covers 14 residues. The CDR3 is CASIPGQGLGEQYF. The CDR3 DNA sequence: TGTGCCAGCATACCGGGACAGGGCCTGGGCGAGCAGTACTTC.

This sequence joins TRBV6-6 and TRBJ2-3; a weak D match, TRBD1 (6 bases). Deletions cut 7 bases from V and 8 bases from J, with 22 bases between. The length of the CDR3 is 15 residues. The germline gives CDR1 MNHNY, CDR2 SVGAGI (reference sequence). The CDR3 region has the DNA TGTGCCAGCACCCGACAGGTCCAAGCACTTGGTACGCAGTATTTT. It translates to CASTRQVQALGTQYF.

The chain links TRBV28 to TRBJ1-3; no reliable D call. The CDR3 is made up of 14 amino acids. CDR1 is MDHEN and CDR2 is SYDVKM in the germline V gene. Trimming took off 8 bases at V and 0 bases at J, with 11 bases between the two ends. The CDR3 nucleotides are TGTGCCAGCGGGCTCGGGATCTCTGGAAACACCATATATTTT. This translates into CASGLGISGNTIYF.

This clone turned up a few times. The chain couples TRBV27 to TRBJ1-5; D perhaps matches TRBD1 (6 bases). The V end was cut by 6 bases, the J end by 0 bases, with 12 bases between. Germline-derived CDR1 and CDR2 are MNHEY and SMNVEV (reference sequence). The CDR3 loop spans 15 amino acids. CDR3 region: CASRNTGFSNQPQHF. DNA of the CDR3: TGTGCCAGCAGAAACACAGGGTTTAGCAATCAGCCCCAGCATTTT.

CDR3 sequence reads: CASSFGRGAKQYF. CDR3 bases: TGTGCCAGCAGTTTCGGGAGGGGGGCGAAGCAGTACTTC. V is TRBV27 and J is TRBJ2-7, with 8 bases lining up with TRBD2. V lost 3 bases and J lost 8; bases outside the gene matches: 6. Germline V lookup: CDR1 MNHEY, CDR2 SMNVEV (reference sequence). The CDR3 is made up of 13 amino acids.

This chain links TRBV9 with TRBJ2-2; 8 positions agree with TRBD1. Germline CDR1 and CDR2: SGDLS and YYNGEE. The CDR3 spans 17 residues. Trimming removed 1 base from V and 5 bases from J; junction bases left unmatched: 10. CDR3 sequence reads: CASSVTVGQGVTGELFF. CDR3 bases: TGTGCCAGCAGCGTAACGGTCGGACAGGGAGTTACCGGGGAGCTGTTTTTT.

The V and J genes are TRBV5-1 and TRBJ1-2; D possibly corresponds to TRBD1 (5 bases). The germline V gene has CDR1 SGHRS and CDR2 YFSETQ. The CDR3 contains 16 residues. Trimming shortened V by 4 bases and J by 5 bases, and 21 bases separated the two germline ends. CDR3 in amino acids: CASSPRGGGTLYGYTF. The CDR3 nucleotides are TGCGCCAGCAGCCCCCGTGGAGGTGGGACGTTATATGGCTACACCTTC.

The chain has TRBV7-2 and TRBJ1-2; D is unclear. CDR1 is SGHTA and CDR2 is FQGNSA in the germline V gene. The CDR3 loop spans 15 amino acids. Between the trimmed V and J ends, which lost 7 bases and 1 base, there was a span of 16 bases. This chain's CDR3 is CASKSREASNYGYTF. CDR3 sequence (DNA): TGTGCCAGCAAATCCCGGGAGGCTAGTAACTATGGCTACACCTTC.

The rearrangement joins TRBV7-9 to TRBJ2-3; D is unresolved. Germline values: CDR1 SEHNR, CDR2 FQNEAQ (reference sequence). The CDR3 spans 12 residues. The germline V and J ends were trimmed by 5 bases and 7 bases, with 10 bases remaining between them. The CDR3 DNA follows: TGTGCCAGCAGCGAGCCCGACCATACGCAGTATTTT. This gives the protein CASSEPDHTQYF.

This chain links TRBV27 with TRBJ2-1, with 10 nucleotides matching TRBD2. The germline V gene encodes CDR1 MNHEY and CDR2 SMNVEV (reference sequence). V trimming: 5 bases; J trimming: 5 bases; junction bases outside the gene matches: 6. CDR3 length: 15 amino acids. DNA of the CDR3: TGTGCCAGCAGTCCCTTTAGCGGGGGGCACAATGAGCAGTTCTTC. This translates into CASSPFSGGHNEQFF.

The gene calls are TRBV13 and TRBJ1-3, with 7 nucleotides matching TRBD1. Trimming took 8 bases from V and 2 from J; bases not matched to a gene: 0. Germline V CDR1 and CDR2: PRHDT, FYEKMQ (reference sequence). This CDR3 region has 12 residues. The CDR3 DNA is TGTGCCAGCGGGACAGCTGGAAACACCATATATTTT. Residues: CASGTAGNTIYF.

In this sample, this clone turned up once. The genes are TRBV5-1 and TRBJ1-2; no clear D gene. Germline V gene lookup returns CDR1 SGHRS and CDR2 YFSETQ. This CDR3 has 13 amino acids. Trimming took 0 bases from V and 0 from J, leaving 3 bases between them. This CDR3 reads CASSLAANYGYTF. In DNA, the CDR3 is TGCGCCAGCAGCTTGGCGGCTAACTATGGCTACACCTTC.

CDR3 coding DNA: TGTGCCAGCAGCTGGACAGGGAGGGATCAGCCCCAGCATTTT. This translates into CASSWTGRDQPQHF. The chain employs TRBV7-9 and TRBJ1-5; the match to TRBD1 covers 8 bases. CDR1 is SEHNR and CDR2 is FQNEAQ in the germline V gene (reference sequence). The CDR3 extends over 14 amino acids. With V trimmed by 4 bases and J by 5 bases, 4 bases remained unmatched.

The gene calls are TRBV9 and TRBJ1-1, with D maybe TRBD1 (5 bases). The V end was cut by 1 base, the J end by 5 bases, with 15 bases between. This CDR3 spans 15 amino acids. Germline-derived CDR1 and CDR2 are SGDLS and YYNGEE. The CDR3 region is CASSVLGGSKTEAFF. CDR3 coding DNA: TGTGCCAGCAGCGTACTTGGGGGGAGTAAGACTGAAGCTTTCTTT.

The chain links TRBV11-2 to TRBJ1-1, with D maybe TRBD1 (6 bases). Trimming removed 2 bases at V and 11 bases at J, with 12 bases between. Germline lookup yields CDR1 SGHAT and CDR2 FQNNGV. The CDR3 is 12 amino acids. As DNA, the CDR3 is TGTGCCAGCAGCTTATCAGGGGTGGTGGCTTTCTTT. Protein product: CASSLSGVVAFF.

The table lists this clone with a count of one. The V gene is TRBV5-6, the J gene TRBJ1-2, with 8 nucleotides matching TRBD1. The CDR3 totals 16 residues. Germline CDR1 reads SGHDT; CDR2 reads YYEEEE. The trim removed 4 bases at V and 1 base at J, leaving 9 bases unmatched. This CDR3 reads CASSLIGQGGNYGYTF. DNA for the CDR3: TGTGCCAGCAGCCTAATCGGACAGGGTGGTAACTATGGCTACACCTTC.

This chain uses TRBV7-6 with TRBJ1-1; D is undetermined. Germline assignment: CDR1 SGHVS and CDR2 FNYEAQ. V was shortened by 5 bases and J by 4 bases, with 8 bases between the two germline ends. The CDR3 contains 12 residues. The CDR3 here is CASSVRGTEAFF. The CDR3 DNA reads as TGTGCCAGCAGCGTTCGGGGCACTGAAGCTTTCTTT.

CDR3 sequence: CASSWGANEQFF. CDR3 nucleotides: TGCGCCAGCAGCTGGGGGGCCAATGAGCAGTTCTTC. The genes are TRBV5-1 and TRBJ2-1; D possibly matches TRBD1 or TRBD2 (6 bases each). There are 12 residues in the CDR3. Trimming pared 3 bases from V and 6 bases from J, leaving 7 bases between. Germline loops: CDR1 SGHRS, CDR2 YFSETQ.

The chain combines TRBV28 with TRBJ1-2, with TRBD1 as a possible D gene (6 bases). V lost 4 bases and J 4 bases, leaving 10 bases between the germline ends. The CDR3 runs 13 residues. Germline CDR1 is MDHEN and CDR2 is SYDVKM. The CDR3 spells CASSYGGGYGYTF. Written as DNA, the CDR3 is TGTGCCAGCAGTTACGGGGGCGGCTATGGCTACACCTTC.

The chain couples TRBV28 to TRBJ2-5; a possible D gene is TRBD1 (5 bases). The CDR3 consists of 11 residues. Germline lookup yields CDR1 MDHEN and CDR2 SYDVKM. The V end was cut by 7 bases, the J end by 5 bases, with 8 bases between. The DNA for the CDR3 is TGTGCCAGCACCCCAGGGGAGACCCAGTACTTC. This translates into CASTPGETQYF.

The chain employs TRBV18 and TRBJ1-2; D possibly corresponds to TRBD1 (5 bases). CDR1 is KGHSH and CDR2 is LQKENI in the germline V gene. Trimming pared 4 bases from V and 3 bases from J, leaving 18 bases between. The CDR3 totals 16 residues. CDR3 residues: CASSLGDSQPHYGYTF. The CDR3 DNA reads TGTGCCAGCTCACTAGGGGACTCCCAGCCTCACTATGGCTACACCTTC. Full variable domain (rest looked up from reference TRBV18 and TRBJ1-2): NAGVMQNPRHLVRRRGQEARLRCSPMKGHSHVYWYRQLPEEGLKFMVYLQKENIIDESGMPKERFSAEFPKEGPSILRIQQVVRGDSAAYFCASSLGDSQPHYGYTFGSGTRLTVV.

V is TRBV4-3 and J is TRBJ2-2, with TRBD1 as a possible D gene (6 bases). The CDR3 consists of 16 residues. The germline V gene has CDR1 LGHNA and CDR2 YSLEER. V was pared by 0 bases and J by 3 bases, with 11 bases between. CDR3 nucleotides: TGCGCCAGCAGCCAAGATCGGGCAGGGGACACCGGGGAGCTGTTTTTT. Protein product: CASSQDRAGDTGELFF.

The chain carries TRBV27 and TRBJ1-6; D ambiguous. The CDR3 runs to 13 residues. The V and J ends lost 6 bases and 7 bases respectively, with 10 bases between them. Germline CDR1 reads MNHEY; CDR2 reads SMNVEV (reference sequence). The CDR3, as DNA: TGTGCCAGCAGGAGTGGGTGGAATTCACCCCTCCACTTT. This gives the protein CASRSGWNSPLHF.

This sequence joins TRBV9 and TRBJ2-1, with D perhaps matching TRBD1 or TRBD2 (6 bases each). The V and J ends lost 4 bases and 6 bases respectively, with 23 bases between them. Germline CDR1 is SGDLS and CDR2 is YYNGEE. CDR3 size: 17 residues. The CDR3 nucleotides read TGTGCCAGCAGCCCACAGGTTGGAGGGGGGTTTAGCAATGAGCAGTTCTTC. It encodes CASSPQVGGGFSNEQFF.

Only one count was recorded for this clone. The chain combines TRBV7-9 with TRBJ2-4; possible D gene TRBD1, 6 bases. The CDR3 sequence is 14 residues long. The germline CDR1 and CDR2 sequences are SEHNR and FQNEAQ (reference sequence). V was cut by 1 base and J by 9 bases, with 13 bases left in between. The CDR3 region is CASSLVQGRGIQYF. The CDR3, as DNA: TGTGCCAGCAGCTTAGTACAGGGCCGGGGCATTCAGTACTTC.

The chain has TRBV12-5 and TRBJ2-3; D gene unclear. Trimming removed 8 bases at V and 0 bases at J, with 12 bases between. Germline V lookup: CDR1 LGHNT, CDR2 FRNRAP. The CDR3 contains 14 residues. This CDR3 is CASRPWLSTDTQYF. CDR3 bases: TGTGCTAGTAGGCCATGGCTGAGCACAGATACGCAGTATTTT.